One and the same sample provided the 2 T cell receptor beta chains below, sequenced in a study of blood T cell repertoires in COVID-19. Using immunoSEQ multiplex PCR, the repertoire was profiled, and TCRdb retains in-frame clones only, with some absent. The sample lists 200,000 to 250,000 clones; 75% to 85% were seen once. Source material: peripheral blood. These receptors originate from a woman aged 40 to 49 who had recovered from COVID-19.

The chain links TRBV28 to TRBJ1-3; 8 bases line up with TRBD1. CDR1 and CDR2 from the germline V gene are MDHEN and SYDVKM. The J segment lost 2 bases and the V segment lost 2 bases, leaving 11 bases of the junction unmatched. The CDR3 totals 18 residues. CDR3 DNA sequence: TGTGCCAGCAGTTTAGGGGGGGGGCCAGGGGGCCCTGGAAACACCATATATTTT. Amino acid sequence: CASSLGGGPGGPGNTIYF.

As DNA, the CDR3 is TGTGCCATCAGTCAACGGGGGGGAGACGAGCAGTACTTC. Its translation: CAISQRGGDEQYF. The rearrangement uses TRBV10-3 and TRBJ2-7; TRBD2 agrees at 8 bases. This CDR3 region has 13 residues. Germline lookup yields CDR1 ENHRY and CDR2 SYGVKD. The V segment lost 5 bases and the J segment 5 bases; nucleotides outside the gene matches: 5.